Listed below are T cell receptor beta chains from one sample, sequenced in a study of PD-L1 blockade in urothelial cancer. Measured with immunoSEQ multiplex PCR; TCRdb has only the in-frame clones, and not every one. Of some 19,000 clones listed, about four fifths are singletons. Sequenced here: PBMCs, sampled around atezolizumab (anti-PD-L1) treatment. The receptors were sampled from a man between 50 and 59 years old with urothelial cancer. The CDR3 runs from the conserved cysteine through the conserved F or W. The order of the fields is J gene, D gene, clone size, V gene, CDR3 DNA, CDR3 protein. A D gene is named only where the DNA matches it firmly. Not all rows give a size; the values are once, few, many and, for expanded clones, a class.

J gene: TRBJ2-3; D gene: TRBD2; clone size: once; V gene: TRBV4-1; CDR3 DNA: TGCGCCAGCAGCCAAGATATGGCGGGGGGGCCGACAGATACGCAGTATTTT; CDR3 protein: CASSQDMAGGPTDTQYF
J gene: TRBJ1-5; D gene: -; clone size: -; V gene: TRBV15; CDR3 DNA: TGTGCCACCAGCAGAGACCTTGGGCAGGGTCAGCCCCAGCATTTT; CDR3 protein: CATSRDLGQGQPQHF
J gene: TRBJ2-2; D gene: -; clone size: once; V gene: TRBV9; CDR3 DNA: TGTGCCAGCAGCCCCCCCCGGGTCGGGGAGCTGTTTTTT; CDR3 protein: CASSPPRVGELFF
J gene: TRBJ1-1; D gene: -; clone size: -; V gene: TRBV29-1; CDR3 DNA: TGCAGCGTTGTTACAGGGAAGACTGAAGCTTTCTTT; CDR3 protein: CSVVTGKTEAFF
J gene: TRBJ2-5; D gene: -; clone size: -; V gene: TRBV19; CDR3 DNA: TGTGCCAGCGGTGTGTATGGAGAGACCCAGTACTTC; CDR3 protein: CASGVYGETQYF
J gene: TRBJ1-4; D gene: -; clone size: -; V gene: TRBV7-9; CDR3 DNA: TGTGCCAGCAGCTTTCAGGGCCCGGCTGCAACTAATGAAAAACTGTTTTTT; CDR3 protein: CASSFQGPAATNEKLFF
J gene: TRBJ2-1; D gene: TRBD2; clone size: -; V gene: TRBV4-2; CDR3 DNA: TGTGCCAGCAGCCAAGATCAGGGTTCCGGGCGGGGGGGTTACAATGAGCAGTTCTTC; CDR3 protein: CASSQDQGSGRGGYNEQFF
J gene: TRBJ1-5; D gene: -; clone size: -; V gene: TRBV11-2; CDR3 DNA: TGTGCCAGCAGCTTAGCACTCAATCAGCCCCAGCATTTT; CDR3 protein: CASSLALNQPQHF
J gene: TRBJ1-3; D gene: TRBD1; clone size: -; V gene: TRBV5-1; CDR3 DNA: TGCGCCAGCAGCTCGGGACAGGGGGACGGAAACACCATATATTTT; CDR3 protein: CASSSGQGDGNTIYF
J gene: TRBJ2-3; D gene: TRBD2; clone size: -; V gene: TRBV11-3; CDR3 DNA: TGTGCCAGCAGCTTAGAAGCGGGGGGTAGCACAGATACGCAGTATTTT; CDR3 protein: CASSLEAGGSTDTQYF
J gene: TRBJ1-4; D gene: TRBD1; clone size: -; V gene: TRBV5-6; CDR3 DNA: TGTGCCAGCAGCTCGACAGGGGTTGGTGAAAAACTGTTTTTT; CDR3 protein: CASSSTGVGEKLFF
J gene: TRBJ1-1; D gene: -; clone size: -; V gene: TRBV6-1; CDR3 DNA: TGTGCCAGCGATCCGGGATTCGGACGGACTTCTGAAGCTTTCTTT; CDR3 protein: CASDPGFGRTSEAFF
J gene: TRBJ1-2; D gene: -; clone size: -; V gene: TRBV30; CDR3 DNA: TGTGCCTGGGGCCTTTTCCTCCTAGGACAGCCCAGTCGCTATGGCTACACCTTC; CDR3 protein: CAWGLFLLGQPSRYGYTF
J gene: TRBJ1-4; D gene: TRBD1; clone size: -; V gene: TRBV7-9; CDR3 DNA: TGTGCCAGCAGGCGACAGGGGGGGGATGAAAAACTGTTTTTT; CDR3 protein: CASRRQGGDEKLFF
J gene: TRBJ1-2; D gene: -; clone size: -; V gene: TRBV4-2; CDR3 DNA: TGTGCCAGCAGCCATGTCGGTGGGGGAGGCTATGGCTACACCTTC; CDR3 protein: CASSHVGGGGYGYTF
J gene: TRBJ1-2; D gene: TRBD1; clone size: -; V gene: TRBV29-1; CDR3 DNA: TGCAGCGTCGGGACAGGGGGTGTCTATGGCTACACCTTC; CDR3 protein: CSVGTGGVYGYTF
J gene: TRBJ1-4; D gene: -; clone size: once; V gene: TRBV7-2; CDR3 DNA: TGTGCCAGCAGCTTAGGCAGCGGAAATGAAAAACTGTTTTTT; CDR3 protein: CASSLGSGNEKLFF
J gene: TRBJ2-1; D gene: -; clone size: few; V gene: TRBV6-4; CDR3 DNA: TGTGCCAGCAGTGACTCCCCTAGGAGCTCCTACAATGAGCAGTTCTTC; CDR3 protein: CASSDSPRSSYNEQFF